This T cell receptor beta chain was sequenced in a study of cytomegalovirus exposure and HLA in healthy donors. The primer mix had 60 Vbeta and 13 Jbeta primers. Sequencing was performed with immunoSEQ multiplex PCR; in TCRdb, only in-frame clones are kept and a portion is missing. This table has 130,000 or so clones, around 70% appearing once. This clone appeared a few times. Antigen unknown. The CDR3 has 14 amino acids. The germline gives CDR1 SEHNR, CDR2 FQNEAQ (reference sequence). Trimming removed 4 bases from V and 8 bases from J; junction bases left unmatched: 8. The donors were healthy bone marrow donors. Notes on the study in general: Researchers reported that a few CMV-associated chains were confirmed in vitro as CMV antigen-specific. Productive rates of about 87% or about 30% were seen for most TCR beta V segments in an earlier analysis. Versus the roughly 700-donor mean, an Asian-associated ancestry cluster reportedly showed fewer N-insertions in a later analysis.

The sequence was obtained from a man between 40 and 49 years old in good health and CMV-seropositive. Material for sequencing was PBMCs. V usage is TRBV7-9 and J usage is TRBJ1-2, with 9 bases that match TRBD1. The CDR3 sequence: CASSSRDRALGYTF. Here the CDR3 DNA reads TGTGCCAGCAGCTCCCGGGACAGGGCCTTAGGCTACACCTTC.